Presented here are 27 T cell receptor beta chains from one specimen sequenced in a study of blood T cell repertoires in COVID-19. Clones were sequenced by immunoSEQ multiplex PCR, and TCRdb holds only the in-frame ones, with some missing. The table records under 500,000 clones, roughly 90% of them present only once. Material: peripheral blood. The receptors originated from a woman aged 25 to 39 with acute or convalescent COVID-19.

V usage is TRBV18 and J usage is TRBJ1-1, with D perhaps TRBD1 (6 bases). The V gene's germline CDR1 is KGHSH and CDR2 LQKENI. V was trimmed by 5 bases and J by 1 base, leaving 11 bases between them. This CDR3 is 14 amino acids long. The CDR3 DNA reads as TGTGCCAGCTCAAAGGGGACACCGAACACTGAAGCTTTCTTT. Its translation: CASSKGTPNTEAFF. The entire variable domain, with the rest obtained from reference TRBV18 and TRBJ1-1, is as follows: NAGVMQNPRHLVRRRGQEARLRCSPMKGHSHVYWYRQLPEEGLKFMVYLQKENIIDESGMPKERFSAEFPKEGPSILRIQQVVRGDSAAYFCASSKGTPNTEAFFGQGTRLTVV.

The V call is TRBV7-2, the J call TRBJ2-7; 8 bases match TRBD1. The germline CDR1 and CDR2 sequences are SGHTA and FQGNSA. This CDR3 spans 13 amino acids. The J segment lost 7 bases and the V segment lost 2 bases, leaving 4 bases of the junction unmatched. The CDR3 reads CASSLKQGDEQYF. The DNA for the CDR3 is TGTGCCAGCAGCTTAAAACAGGGGGATGAGCAGTACTTC.

The table lists this clone with a count of one. V is TRBV3-1 (or the pseudogene TRBV3-2) and J is TRBJ2-7; D not certain. The CDR3 covers 15 residues. Germline V lookup: CDR1 LGHDT, CDR2 YNNKEL (reference sequence). Trimming removed 2 bases from V and 0 bases from J, with 11 bases in between. CDR3 nucleotide sequence: TGTGCCAGCAGCCAATCCTGGCCAGGCTCCTACGAGCAGTACTTC. It yields the protein CASSQSWPGSYEQYF.

The chain carries TRBV9 and TRBJ1-2; 8 bases match TRBD1. The CDR3 contains 18 residues. V was pared by 3 bases and J by 1 base, with 14 bases of the junction left unmatched. Germline V gene sequence: CDR1 SGDLS, CDR2 YYNGEE. The CDR3 reads CASSADVPGTGINYGYTF. As DNA, the CDR3 is TGTGCCAGCAGCGCCGACGTTCCCGGGACAGGAATTAACTATGGCTACACCTTC.

The chain joins TRBV3-1 (or the pseudogene TRBV3-2) to TRBJ1-5, with D perhaps TRBD1 (5 bases). The length of the CDR3 is 13 residues. Germline V gene sequence: CDR1 LGHDT, CDR2 YNNKEL (reference sequence). V was cut by 5 bases and J by 7 bases, with 12 bases left in between. CDR3: CASSSLGGQPQHF. The CDR3 DNA reads as TGTGCCAGCAGCTCCCTGGGGGGGCAGCCCCAGCATTTT.

V usage is TRBV27 and J usage is TRBJ2-5; 14 bases are a match to TRBD2. Looked up from germline, CDR1 is MNHEY and CDR2 is SMNVEV (reference sequence). The CDR3 is 13 residues long. J gave up 12 bases and V 4 bases, and 4 bases lay outside the gene matches. CDR3: CASSWGLAGAKYF. The CDR3 nucleotides read TGTGCCAGCAGTTGGGGACTAGCGGGGGCCAAGTACTTC.

This clone showed up just once. The chain combines TRBV25-1 with TRBJ1-5; D perhaps matches TRBD1 (5 bases). V lost 3 bases to trimming and J lost 8 bases, with 11 bases between them. The germline CDR1 and CDR2 sequences are MGHDK and SYGVNS. The CDR3 extends over 13 amino acids. The CDR3 DNA is TGTGCCAGCAGTGACACAGGATTTGAGCCCCAGCATTTT. It yields the protein CASSDTGFEPQHF. The entire variable domain, with the rest obtained from reference TRBV25-1 and TRBJ1-5, is as follows: EADIYQTPRYLVIGTGKKITLECSQTMGHDKMYWYQQDPGMELHLIHYSYGVNSTEKGDLSSESTVSRIRTEHFPLTLESARPSHTSQYLCASSDTGFEPQHFGDGTRLSIL.

The chain carries TRBV5-5 and TRBJ1-4; possibly TRBD1 for D (6 bases). The CDR3 is 16 residues long. The V end was cut by 0 bases, the J end by 4 bases, with 13 bases between. Germline V lookup: CDR1 SGHKS, CDR2 YYEKEE (reference sequence). DNA for the CDR3: TGTGCCAGCAGCTTGGGAACCCAGGGGCGTAATGAAAAACTGTTTTTT. Its protein is CASSLGTQGRNEKLFF.

V usage is TRBV28 and J usage is TRBJ1-2; D is unresolved. Germline V gene lookup returns CDR1 MDHEN and CDR2 SYDVKM. Deletions cut 2 bases from V and 2 bases from J, with 6 bases between. The CDR3 sequence is 13 residues long. The chain's CDR3 is CASSLTENYGYTF. CDR3 in DNA: TGTGCCAGCAGTTTAACAGAAAACTATGGCTACACCTTC.

This sequence joins TRBV24-1 and TRBJ2-3; tentative D call: TRBD1 (6 bases). In germline, CDR1 is KGHDR, CDR2 SFDVKD. The V end lost 9 bases, the J end lost 2 bases, and 17 bases lay between the germline ends. The CDR3 is 15 amino acids. In DNA, the CDR3 is TGTGCCACCGGAGAGGGGGTGACAACCACAGATACGCAGTATTTT. Translated, it gives CATGEGVTTTDTQYF.

In this sample, this clone turned up once. The CDR3: CAWSLHTPSEKFF. In DNA, the CDR3 is TGTGCCTGGAGTCTACACACCCCGAGCGAAAAGTTCTTC. This chain links TRBV30 with TRBJ2-1; D gene ambiguous. CDR3 length equals 13 residues. Germline lookup yields CDR1 GTSNPN and CDR2 SVGIG (reference sequence). Trimming left V 2 bases short and J 14 bases short, with 19 bases between.

The gene calls are TRBV18 and TRBJ2-1; 9 bases are a match to TRBD2. The CDR3 totals 17 residues. Trimming at V came to 1 base and at J to 5 bases, leaving 9 bases not matched to a gene. Germline lookup yields CDR1 KGHSH and CDR2 LQKENI. CDR3 bases: TGTGCCAGCTCACCACGCGTAAGGGCGGGGGGGGACAATGAGCAGTTCTTC. The encoded protein is CASSPRVRAGGDNEQFF. The full variable domain, in which reference TRBV18 and TRBJ2-1 provide the parts outside the CDR3, is NAGVMQNPRHLVRRRGQEARLRCSPMKGHSHVYWYRQLPEEGLKFMVYLQKENIIDESGMPKERFSAEFPKEGPSILRIQQVVRGDSAAYFCASSPRVRAGGDNEQFFGPGTRLTVL.

The rearrangement links TRBV4-1 to TRBJ2-7, with 7 bases identical to TRBD1. V gave up 1 base and J gave up 2 bases; unmatched junction bases: 5. The CDR3 is made up of 15 amino acids. CDR1 is MGHRA and CDR2 is YSYEKL in the germline V gene. The DNA of the CDR3 is TGCGCCAGCAGCCAAGGACAGGACAGGACCTACGAGCAGTACTTC. Encoded protein: CASSQGQDRTYEQYF.

The CDR3 spells CASSLRQGDTEAFF. The CDR3 DNA reads as TGCGCCAGCAGCCTGCGACAGGGTGACACTGAAGCTTTCTTT. V is TRBV5-1 and J is TRBJ1-1; TRBD1 matches 7 bases. Germline CDR1 is SGHRS and CDR2 is YFSETQ. Trimming took 4 bases from V and 3 from J; bases not matched to a gene: 6. The CDR3 runs 14 residues.

This sequence joins TRBV3-1 (or the pseudogene TRBV3-2) and TRBJ2-3; 14 nucleotides line up with TRBD2. The V segment lost 5 bases and the J segment 2 bases; nucleotides outside the gene matches: 15. The germline gives CDR1 LGHDT, CDR2 YNNKEL (reference sequence). The CDR3 has 20 amino acids. CDR3 sequence: CASSSTVPGLAGVLTDTQYF. CDR3 nucleotides: TGTGCCAGCAGCTCAACGGTCCCGGGACTAGCGGGGGTTCTCACAGATACGCAGTATTTT.

Worth noting for this clone: A junction end diverges from the germline sequence, so it may reflect a read error. In DNA form, the CDR3 reads TGTGCCAGCAGTCTGACAGCTAACACTGACGCTTTCTTT. Its translation: CASSLTANTDAFF. The rearrangement uses TRBV27 and TRBJ1-1, with D possibly matching TRBD1 (5 bases). The CDR3 extends over 13 amino acids. The V gene's germline CDR1 is MNHEY and CDR2 SMNVEV (reference sequence).

The rearrangement links TRBV13 to TRBJ1-1; D is ambiguous. Germline V CDR1 and CDR2: PRHDT, FYEKMQ (reference sequence). The CDR3 length is 14 residues. V was trimmed by 1 base and J by 5 bases, leaving 11 bases between them. Written as DNA, the CDR3 is TGTGCCAGCAGCTTAGAGTCGGTCAAAACTGAAGCTTTCTTT. This sequence encodes CASSLESVKTEAFF.

V gene TRBV21-1 combines with J gene TRBJ2-3; the table calls TRBD2, which could not be checked here. TRBV21-1 is deemed a pseudogene. CDR3 length: 18 residues. This CDR3 is CASSHRGGTDEHTDTQYF. The CDR3 DNA is TGTGCCAGCAGCCATAGGGGGGGGACGGATGAACACACAGATACGCAGTATTTT.

The gene calls are TRBV27 and TRBJ2-1; TRBD2 agrees at 9 bases. CDR3 length equals 21 residues. Germline trimming cut 5 bases from V and 0 bases from J; bases unmatched to any gene: 20. From germline, CDR1 is MNHEY and CDR2 SMNVEV (reference sequence). CDR3 nucleotides: TGTGCCAGCAGTCTCTTCCCTAAGGCTAGCGGGGCCGTCAGCTCCTACAATGAGCAGTTCTTC. Amino acids: CASSLFPKASGAVSSYNEQFF.

J is TRBJ2-3 and V is TRBV11-2, with 8 bases aligning to TRBD2. V lost 1 base and J lost 3; bases outside the gene matches: 3. Germline V gene sequence: CDR1 SGHAT, CDR2 FQNNGV. This CDR3 contains 15 residues. The CDR3 here is CASSLAGGLTDTQYF. The CDR3 DNA reads as TGTGCCAGCAGCTTAGCGGGGGGGTTAACAGATACGCAGTATTTT.

This clone was seen just once. In DNA, the CDR3 is TGTGCCAGCCATGGACAGGGTAGGAACTATGGCTACACCTTC. Its translation: CASHGQGRNYGYTF. The chain is built from TRBV6-5 and TRBJ1-2; 8 nucleotides align to TRBD1. Losses at the gene ends were 8 bases for V and 2 bases for J; bases not matched to a gene: 7. This CDR3 contains 14 residues. CDR1 MNHEY and CDR2 SVGAGI come from the germline V gene.

This clone is a singleton in its sample. The gene calls are TRBV19 and TRBJ2-7, with 8 nucleotides matching TRBD1. Germline-derived CDR1 and CDR2 are LNHDA and SQIVND (reference sequence). V was clipped by 4 bases and J by 5 bases; unmatched bases: 13. This CDR3 contains 16 residues. The CDR3 region has the DNA TGTGCCAGTAGTAGGGAAAGAGGACAGGGCGTGGACGAGCAGTACTTC. Its translation is CASSRERGQGVDEQYF.

This CDR3 reads CAGQGNSGNTIYF. CDR3 coding DNA: TGTGCCGGACAGGGGAATTCTGGAAACACCATATATTTT. This sequence joins TRBV11-2 and TRBJ1-3; the match to TRBD1 covers 9 bases. From germline, CDR1 is SGHAT and CDR2 FQNNGV. The CDR3 has 13 residues. The J segment lost 1 base and the V segment lost 11 bases, leaving 3 bases of the junction unmatched.

This sequence joins TRBV3-1 (or the pseudogene TRBV3-2) and TRBJ2-5; no reliable D call. CDR1 and CDR2 (germline): LGHDT, YNNKEL (reference sequence). This CDR3 is 12 amino acids long. V gave up 1 base and J gave up 4 bases, with 4 bases separating them. The CDR3 region has the DNA TGTGCCAGCAGCCAAGTAGCAGAGACCCAGTACTTC. This sequence encodes CASSQVAETQYF.

J is TRBJ2-7 and V is TRBV5-1; tentatively, D is TRBD2 (5 bases). This CDR3 is built from 15 residues. Trimming pared 1 base from V and 0 bases from J, leaving 11 bases between. The germline V gene encodes CDR1 SGHRS and CDR2 YFSETQ. The CDR3 DNA reads TGCGCCAGCAGCTTGAGCGGAACCAGCTCCTACGAGCAGTACTTC. It yields the protein CASSLSGTSSYEQYF.

This rearrangement joins TRBV27 to TRBJ2-3, with 12 bases that match TRBD2. Germline values: CDR1 MNHEY, CDR2 SMNVEV (reference sequence). The V segment lost 7 bases and the J segment 1 base; nucleotides outside the gene matches: 21. The CDR3 spans 21 residues. The CDR3 DNA is TGTGCCAGCACCAAACTCCGCAGACTAGCGGGGGCACTCTTAGGCACAGATACGCAGTATTTT. It yields the protein CASTKLRRLAGALLGTDTQYF.

This chain uses TRBV24-1 with TRBJ1-2; D might be TRBD1 (6 bases). CDR1 is KGHDR, CDR2 SFDVKD, per germline. The CDR3 loop spans 15 amino acids. Trimming removed 4 bases from V and 4 bases from J, with 15 bases in between. The CDR3 loop reads CATSERGKGSYGYTF. DNA for the CDR3: TGTGCCACCAGTGAAAGGGGGAAAGGATCCTATGGCTACACCTTC.